What follows are 14 T cell receptor beta chains derived from one specimen sequenced in a study of sequential checkpoint blockade in melanoma. Indicated treatment: randomized to nivolumab then ipilimumab (arm A) or the reverse (arm B). Produced via immunoSEQ multiplex PCR; TCRdb's table is partial and in-frame only. The sample yields under 20,000 clones, 60% to 80% seen once. The source material was CD8+ T cells sorted from blood (inferred from file names), sampled from a patient given nivolumab and ipilimumab in sequence. These TCRs come from a human donor with melanoma.

J is TRBJ1-3 and V is TRBV30; D remains ambiguous. This CDR3 comprises 9 residues. Per the germline V gene, CDR1 is GTSNPN and CDR2 is SVGIG (reference sequence). The V gene lost 5 bases and the J gene lost 11 bases, with 7 bases spanning the gap. In DNA form, the CDR3 reads TGTGCCTGGGGTGAGCCCATATATTTT. It codes for CAWGEPIYF.

The V call is TRBV30, the J call TRBJ2-1; 7 nucleotides line up with TRBD1. V was clipped by 6 bases and J by 4 bases; unmatched bases: 9. The V gene's germline CDR1 is GTSNPN and CDR2 SVGIG (reference sequence). This CDR3 contains 14 residues. The chain's CDR3 is CACTSRGLYNEQFF. The CDR3 bases are TGTGCCTGCACGTCGAGGGGGCTTTACAATGAGCAGTTCTTC.

The chain combines TRBV5-5 with TRBJ2-5; TRBD1 aligns across 11 bases. Germline V lookup: CDR1 SGHKS, CDR2 YYEKEE (reference sequence). J was trimmed by 5 bases and V by 5 bases; bases with no gene match: 11. This CDR3 contains 16 residues. The CDR3 protein is CASRLSGQGEWETQYF. CDR3 nucleotides: TGTGCCAGCAGGCTTTCGGGACAGGGGGAATGGGAGACCCAGTACTTC.

The rearrangement uses TRBV7-9 and TRBJ2-7; TRBD1 aligns across 8 bases. This CDR3 is 14 amino acids long. Germline V gene lookup returns CDR1 SEHNR and CDR2 FQNEAQ (reference sequence). J was trimmed by 6 bases and V by 5 bases; bases with no gene match: 9. Written as DNA, the CDR3 is TGTGCCAGCAGCCCCTGGACAGGGCTGGTCGAGCAGTACTTC. Its translation: CASSPWTGLVEQYF.

This chain joins TRBV28 and TRBJ1-1; TRBD1 matches at 7 bases. The CDR3 is 16 residues long. Losses at the gene ends were 2 bases for V and 1 base for J; bases not matched to a gene: 7. Germline V CDR1 and CDR2: MDHEN, SYDVKM. The CDR3 DNA follows: TGTGCCAGCAGTTTAATGTCAGGGGGATGGAACACTGAAGCTTTCTTT. Encoded protein: CASSLMSGGWNTEAFF.

This sequence joins TRBV27 and TRBJ2-5, with a tentative D call TRBD2 (6 bases). The germline V gene encodes CDR1 MNHEY and CDR2 SMNVEV (reference sequence). The CDR3 covers 15 residues. Trimming took off 5 bases at V and 5 bases at J, with 18 bases between the two ends. CDR3 region: CASSPQVVGGETQYF. In nucleotides, the CDR3 is TGTGCCAGCAGTCCTCAAGTAGTTGGGGGGGAGACCCAGTACTTC.

The V gene is TRBV5-6, the J gene TRBJ2-7, with 7 bases identical to TRBD2. The CDR3 is 16 amino acids. Trimming took 3 bases from V and 0 from J; bases not matched to a gene: 9. The germline V gene has CDR1 SGHDT and CDR2 YYEEEE. The CDR3 sequence: CASSSTSAYRSYEQYF. In DNA form, the CDR3 reads TGTGCCAGCAGCTCCACTAGCGCCTACCGCTCCTACGAGCAGTACTTC. The entire variable domain, with the rest obtained from reference TRBV5-6 and TRBJ2-7, is as follows: DAGVTQSPTHLIKTRGQQVTLRCSPKSGHDTVSWYQQALGQGPQFIFQYYEEEERQRGNFPDRFSGHQFPNYSSELNVNALLLGDSALYLCASSSTSAYRSYEQYFGPGTRLTVT.

J is TRBJ2-3 and V is TRBV7-6; D unclear. Per the germline V gene, CDR1 is SGHVS and CDR2 is FNYEAQ. The germline V and J ends were trimmed by 0 bases and 0 bases, with 4 bases remaining between them. The CDR3 length is 14 residues. The CDR3 DNA follows: TGTGCCAGCAGCTTAGCGGGCAGCACAGATACGCAGTATTTT. It is translated as CASSLAGSTDTQYF.

CDR3: CASSSSPLNEQFF. CDR3 nucleotides: TGTGCCAGCAGCTCGAGCCCCCTAAATGAGCAGTTCTTC. The chain couples TRBV7-8 to TRBJ2-1; D is ambiguous. The CDR3 extends over 13 amino acids. Germline lookup yields CDR1 SGHVS and CDR2 FQNEAQ. Trimming stripped 4 bases from V and 7 bases from J, with 11 bases between.

The J gene is TRBJ2-3, the V gene TRBV4-3; 9 bases match TRBD2. The length of the CDR3 is 17 residues. With 1 base clipped from V and 5 bases from J, the junction kept 10 bases outside the gene matches. Germline values: CDR1 LGHNA, CDR2 YSLEER. CDR3 loop: CASSQVMAGGPQDTQYF. CDR3 coding DNA: TGCGCCAGCAGCCAAGTAATGGCGGGAGGGCCCCAAGATACGCAGTATTTT.

The rearrangement uses TRBV6-4 and TRBJ1-4, with D hard to call. Between the trimmed V and J ends, which lost 1 base and 0 bases, there was a span of 12 bases. Germline V lookup: CDR1 MRHNA, CDR2 SNTAGT. CDR3 length equals 17 residues. CDR3: CASSDYQRLATNEKLFF. CDR3 DNA sequence: TGTGCCAGCAGTGACTATCAGCGGCTTGCAACTAATGAAAAACTGTTTTTT.

The chain is built from TRBV13 and TRBJ1-5; 9 nucleotides match TRBD1. Germline loops: CDR1 PRHDT, CDR2 FYEKMQ (reference sequence). V dropped 6 bases and J dropped 5; count of bases not matched to a gene: 5. The CDR3 is 14 residues long. CDR3 sequence reads: CASSQQGAHQPQHF. In DNA, the CDR3 is TGTGCCAGCAGTCAACAGGGGGCCCATCAGCCCCAGCATTTT.

As DNA, the CDR3 is TGTGCCAGTAGTACAGGACTACGCAATGAGCAGTTCTTC. This sequence encodes CASSTGLRNEQFF. The chain couples TRBV19 to TRBJ2-1; weak D call: TRBD2 (6 bases). V was pared by 4 bases and J by 6 bases, with 10 bases between. There are 13 residues in the CDR3. Looked up from germline, CDR1 is LNHDA and CDR2 is SQIVND (reference sequence).

This rearrangement joins TRBV7-9 to TRBJ1-4; 9 nucleotides line up with TRBD1. The CDR3 runs to 15 residues. After removal of 5 bases from V and 4 bases from J, the junction contained 5 bases not matched to a gene. CDR1 and CDR2 (germline): SEHNR, FQNEAQ (reference sequence). The CDR3 DNA reads TGTGCCAGCAGCCGGACAGGGGAGGATAATGAAAAACTGTTTTTT. It codes for CASSRTGEDNEKLFF.